This TCR beta chain was profiled in a study of blood T cell repertoires in COVID-19. About the study: Sites in the United States, Italy and Spain provided acute and convalescent COVID-19 samples. PBMCs, B-cell-depleted T cells, or T cells provided the cDNA or gDNA that made up the material.

In the authors' methods: Reference gene primer amplification gave estimated nucleated cell counts. Sequenced by immunoSEQ multiplex PCR; TCRdb stores in-frame clones only, minus some. The D gene and trimming were derived from the DNA, and the V and J assignments and clone size from that table. The sample includes 200,000 to 300,000 clones, approximately 84% seen only once; the top ten take 1.5% to 2%. The CDR3 sequence is 15 residues long. The ends were cut back, 4 bases at V and 4 bases at J, with 16 bases in the middle. CDR1 LGHDT and CDR2 YNNKEL come from the germline V gene (reference sequence). This clone showed up just once.

The specimen sequenced was peripheral blood. The source of this sequence is a woman aged 80 or over with acute or convalescent COVID-19. The chain uses TRBV3-1 (or the pseudogene TRBV3-2) and TRBJ1-2; maybe TRBD1 (6 bases). The CDR3 DNA reads TGTGCCAGCAGCCCCCTTCCGACAGGCCGCTATGGCTACACCTTC. Amino acid sequence: CASSPLPTGRYGYTF.